This entry features one TCR beta chain sequence. Its antigen is undetermined. V dropped 0 bases and J dropped 2 bases, with 8 bases sitting between them. The germline CDR1 and CDR2 sequences are LGHNA and YNFKEQ. The CDR3 spans 15 residues. This sample is part of a study of cytomegalovirus exposure and HLA in healthy donors. General observations from the study: Sequencing depth roughly uniform across donors was assumed in presence/absence analyses. In a later analysis, parvovirus B19, influenza, CMV and Epstein-Barr virus appeared linked to several top co-occurrence clusters. Researchers reported from a later analysis that most CMV-associated TCR beta chains appeared HLA-restricted.

The primer mix had 60 Vbeta and 13 Jbeta primers. TCRdb's copy holds only in-frame clones and misses some; the assay was immunoSEQ multiplex PCR. This repertoire includes about 150,000 clones. The chain has TRBV4-2 and TRBJ1-5; D unresolved. Sequencing was performed on PBMCs. The TCR comes from a woman aged 50 to 60 in good health and CMV-seronegative. The CDR3 here is CASSQDGVGNQPQHF. The CDR3 nucleotides read TGTGCCAGCAGCCAAGACGGGGTGGGCAATCAGCCCCAGCATTTT.